A single sample gave rise to the 5 T cell receptor beta chains below, sequenced in a study of blood T cell repertoires in COVID-19. Some clones are missing from TCRdb's copy, which holds only in-frame ones; the method was immunoSEQ multiplex PCR. Of roughly 30,000 clones listed, 87% are singletons. The source material was peripheral blood. The receptors derive from a human donor in a cohort sampled during active COVID-19. The donor label of this sample is uncertain.

This clone was seen more than once but under ten times. The rearrangement links TRBV19 to TRBJ1-2; D may be TRBD1 (6 bases). V was shortened by 3 bases and J by 7 bases, with 12 bases between the two germline ends. The V gene's germline CDR1 is LNHDA and CDR2 SQIVND (reference sequence). The CDR3 runs to 13 residues. The CDR3 here is CASSITGFSGYTF. In DNA, the CDR3 is TGTGCCAGTAGTATCACAGGGTTTTCTGGCTACACCTTC.

This sequence joins TRBV29-1 and TRBJ1-1; D is uncertain. The germline V gene encodes CDR1 SQVTM and CDR2 ANQGSEA. With 4 bases removed from V and 11 bases from J, the gap between germline ends came to 20 bases. CDR3 length: 13 residues. The CDR3 reads CSVVSSRSGFAFF. The CDR3 nucleotides are TGCAGCGTTGTCAGTAGTCGGTCGGGTTTCGCTTTCTTT.

The chain is built from TRBV14 and TRBJ1-5; D gene ambiguous. V lost 7 bases, J lost 0 bases, and 13 bases lay in between. The germline V gene has CDR1 SGHDN and CDR2 FVKESK. The CDR3 covers 15 residues. The DNA of the CDR3 is TGTGCCAGCACCCAGAGAGGGAATAGCAATCAGCCCCAGCATTTT. Its translation is CASTQRGNSNQPQHF.

The chain has TRBV29-1 and TRBJ1-1; no clear D. The V gene lost 1 base and the J gene lost 1 base, with 7 bases spanning the gap. The CDR3 runs to 13 residues. In germline, CDR1 is SQVTM, CDR2 ANQGSEA. CDR3 sequence reads: CSVEARQNTEAFF. DNA of the CDR3: TGCAGCGTTGAAGCCCGACAGAACACTGAAGCTTTCTTT.

V is TRBV9 and J is TRBJ1-2, with 8 nucleotides matching TRBD1. This CDR3 comprises 15 residues. CDR1 and CDR2 (germline): SGDLS, YYNGEE. The junction had 7 bases not matched to a gene; V was cut back by 2 bases and J by 4 bases. DNA for the CDR3: TGTGCCAGCAGCGTCGACAGGGGCGAAATCTATGGCTACACCTTC. Its translation is CASSVDRGEIYGYTF.